This T cell receptor (beta chain) is from a study of blood T cell repertoires in COVID-19. Study summary: In each case, the material was cDNA or gDNA derived from T cells, B-cell-depleted T cells, or PBMCs.

Seattle participants joined during active infection and were tracked over time. The CDR3 sequence is 13 residues long. V was trimmed by 6 bases and J by 4 bases, leaving 12 bases between them. CDR1 MNHEY and CDR2 SVGAGI come from the germline V gene. Here immunoSEQ multiplex PCR was the method, and the copy in TCRdb shows in-frame clones only, minus some. The top ten hold 6% to 8% of the sample, which has about 300,000 clones, 75% to 90% seen once. V gene TRBV6-5 combines with J gene TRBJ1-2, with TRBD1 as a possible D gene (5 bases). The origin of this receptor is a woman aged 45-65 years with COVID-19, enrolled during active disease. The sample consisted of peripheral blood. CDR3 DNA: TGTGCCAGCAGGACAGCGGGGGTCTATGGCTACACCTTC. Translation: CASRTAGVYGYTF.